These 20 T cell receptor beta chains were sequenced from one sample in a study of beta chain features in type 1 diabetes. Overall study findings and caveats: Shortening that was moderate but significant affected the TCRB CDR3s of Type 1 diabetes patients in all four CD4+ subsets.

Their target antigens are unknown. The investigators reverse transcribed all of the isolated RNA, so they sequenced expressed TCRB transcripts. Sequenced by immunoSEQ multiplex PCR; TCRdb stores in-frame clones only, minus some. The sample holds over 13,000 clones, about 72% seen once. Input material: stem cell memory CD4+ T cells from blood. Receptors originate from a woman under 30 with type 1 diabetes.

This clone was counted once. The V gene is TRBV5-4, the J gene TRBJ2-3, with 7 bases aligning to TRBD2. CDR3 size: 17 residues. CDR1 is SGHNT, CDR2 YYREEE, per germline (reference sequence). V gave up 0 bases and J gave up 1 base; unmatched junction bases: 8. The CDR3 bases are TGTGCCAGCAGCTTGGTGTTGGCGGGAGAAGGCACAGATACGCAGTATTTT. It encodes CASSLVLAGEGTDTQYF.

The V call is TRBV4-3, the J call TRBJ1-1; D is possibly TRBD1 (6 bases). Trimming took 0 bases from V and 10 from J, leaving 15 bases between them. Germline CDR1 and CDR2: LGHNA and YSLEER. This CDR3 has 14 amino acids. CDR3 residues: CASSQDIQGRGAFF. DNA for the CDR3: TGCGCCAGCAGCCAAGATATCCAGGGGAGGGGAGCTTTCTTT.

The chain employs TRBV6-6 and TRBJ2-1; 7 positions agree with TRBD2. The CDR3 has 15 amino acids. With V trimmed by 1 base and J by 12 bases, 12 bases remained unmatched. CDR1 and CDR2 from the germline V gene are MNHNY and SVGAGI (reference sequence). CDR3 sequence (DNA): TGTGCCAGCAGTTACTGGGAGGGAGACGGCCTGGGGCAGTTCTTC. As protein: CASSYWEGDGLGQFF.

The chain recombines TRBV27 with TRBJ1-1; no clear D. Germline CDR1 is MNHEY and CDR2 is SMNVEV (reference sequence). The CDR3 covers 12 residues. The V end was cut by 3 bases, the J end by 11 bases, with 13 bases between. The CDR3 protein is CASSFSVSLAFF. The DNA for the CDR3 is TGTGCCAGCAGTTTTAGCGTGAGTCTGGCTTTCTTT.

The genes are TRBV7-2 and TRBJ2-5, with 14 positions matching TRBD2. Looked up from germline, CDR1 is SGHTA and CDR2 is FQGNSA. The length of the CDR3 is 17 residues. With 5 bases clipped from V and 5 bases from J, the junction kept 10 bases outside the gene matches. In DNA, the CDR3 is TGTGCCAGCAGCCCCCGACTAGCGGGAGGGCGATTGGAGACCCAGTACTTC. Amino acid sequence: CASSPRLAGGRLETQYF. The whole variable domain, filled in from reference TRBV7-2 and TRBJ2-5, reads GAGVSQSPSNKVTEKGKDVELRCDPISGHTALYWYRQSLGQGLEFLIYFQGNSAPDKSGLPSDRFSAERTGGSVSTLTIQRTQQEDSAVYLCASSPRLAGGRLETQYFGPGTRLLVL.

V and J are TRBV10-3 and TRBJ2-7, with 7 bases matching TRBD1. The germline gives CDR1 ENHRY, CDR2 SYGVKD. There are 13 residues in the CDR3. V was clipped by 8 bases and J by 3 bases; unmatched bases: 7. The CDR3 DNA reads as TGTGCCATCGGGACGGGACAGAACTACGAGCAGTACTTC. The encoded protein is CAIGTGQNYEQYF.

The chain joins TRBV2 to TRBJ2-7; D unresolved. The CDR3 has 14 amino acids. Germline CDR1 and CDR2: SNHLY and FYNNEI. V was trimmed by 6 bases and J by 6 bases, leaving 18 bases between them. CDR3 sequence (DNA): TGTGCCAGCAGGGTGGCTGGGCTCTTCGGCGAGCAGTACTTC. Translation: CASRVAGLFGEQYF.

The rearrangement joins TRBV28 to TRBJ2-7; maybe TRBD1 (5 bases). Germline V gene lookup returns CDR1 MDHEN and CDR2 SYDVKM. CDR3 size: 14 residues. The V end lost 3 bases, the J end lost 7 bases, and 16 bases lay between the germline ends. CDR3 DNA sequence: TGTGCCAGCAGTTTGAGGTCACTCGCAGGGGAGCAGTACGTC. Translation gives CASSLRSLAGEQYV.

The CDR3: CASSHLSKIQGWYEQYV. CDR3 sequence (DNA): TGTGCCAGCAGTCACCTTTCCAAGATACAGGGTTGGTACGAGCAGTACGTC. This sequence joins TRBV5-4 and TRBJ2-7; TRBD1 might be the D (6 bases). Trimming shortened V by 5 bases and J by 4 bases, and 25 bases separated the two germline ends. There are 17 residues in the CDR3. Germline CDR1 SGHNT, CDR2 YYREEE (reference sequence).

The genes are TRBV29-1 and TRBJ1-2; 7 bases are shared with TRBD1. The CDR3 consists of 15 residues. The V segment lost 6 bases and the J segment 0 bases; nucleotides outside the gene matches: 10. Per the germline V gene, CDR1 is SQVTM and CDR2 is ANQGSEA. CDR3 amino acids: CSVEEGQRSNYGYTF. The CDR3, as DNA: TGCAGCGTCGAGGAGGGACAGAGATCTAACTATGGCTACACCTTC. Full variable domain (outside the CDR3, taken from reference TRBV29-1 and TRBJ1-2): SAVISQKPSRDICQRGTSLTIQCQVDSQVTMMFWYRQQPGQSLTLIATANQGSEATYESGFVIDKFPISRPNLTFSTLTVSNMSPEDSSIYLCSVEEGQRSNYGYTFGSGTRLTVV.

The chain employs TRBV19 and TRBJ2-5; TRBD1 matches 8 bases. With V trimmed by 4 bases and J by 1 base, 8 bases remained unmatched. This CDR3 spans 16 amino acids. Germline lookup yields CDR1 LNHDA and CDR2 SQIVND (reference sequence). The CDR3 loop reads CASSRATGAVQETQYF. The CDR3 nucleotides read TGTGCCAGTAGTAGAGCGACAGGGGCCGTCCAAGAGACCCAGTACTTC. Combining the CDR3 with reference TRBV19 and TRBJ2-5 gives the whole variable domain DGGITQSPKYLFRKEGQNVTLSCEQNLNHDAMYWYRQDPGQGLRLIYYSQIVNDFQKGDIAEGYSVSREKKESFPLTVTSAQKNPTAFYLCASSRATGAVQETQYFGPGTRLLVL.

The chain employs TRBV6-5 and TRBJ1-2; TRBD1 might be the D (6 bases). This CDR3 is 12 amino acids long. Germline CDR1 reads MNHEY; CDR2 reads SVGAGI. V gave up 2 bases and J gave up 5 bases, with 6 bases separating them. The CDR3 nucleotides read TGTGCCAGCAGTTACGGACAGTATGGCTACACCTTC. This translates into CASSYGQYGYTF.

J is TRBJ2-2 and V is TRBV5-1, with a possible D match to TRBD2 (5 bases). The CDR3 totals 14 residues. Germline lookup yields CDR1 SGHRS and CDR2 YFSETQ. V was shortened by 4 bases and J by 6 bases, with 13 bases between the two germline ends. CDR3 in DNA: TGCGCCAGCAGCGGCGGGCCCAACGCCGGGGAGCTGTTTTTT. Encoded protein: CASSGGPNAGELFF.

In the case of this clone: The sample holds other DNA sequences that translate to the same CDR3. V gene TRBV5-1 combines with J gene TRBJ1-1; TRBD1 matches at 8 bases. The CDR3 loop spans 14 amino acids. Germline assignment: CDR1 SGHRS and CDR2 YFSETQ. V was clipped by 4 bases and J by 4 bases; unmatched bases: 6. The CDR3 region has the DNA TGCGCCAGCAGCCCCGGACAGGGCGGCACTGAAGCTTTCTTT. Its translation is CASSPGQGGTEAFF.

This clone was counted between two and nine times. The chain has TRBV7-9 and TRBJ1-2, with TRBD1 identical over 8 bases. The junction had 11 bases not matched to a gene; V was cut back by 0 bases and J by 8 bases. The germline V gene has CDR1 SEHNR and CDR2 FQNEAQ (reference sequence). This CDR3 is 16 amino acids long. CDR3 nucleotide sequence: TGTGCCAGCAGCTTAGCGTTTTCGGCAGGGGGCAGGGGCTACACCTTC. This codes for CASSLAFSAGGRGYTF.

The chain links TRBV7-2 to TRBJ2-1; D possibly corresponds to TRBD2 (5 bases). The CDR3 runs 14 residues. V gave up 2 bases and J gave up 10 bases, with 15 bases separating them. Germline V lookup: CDR1 SGHTA, CDR2 FQGNSA. The CDR3 coding sequence is TGTGCCAGCAGCTTATCGTCGAGGGCCCACGAGCAGTTCTTC. This encodes CASSLSSRAHEQFF.

The gene calls are TRBV30 and TRBJ1-4; D remains unclear. The V end was cut by 4 bases, the J end by 8 bases, with 8 bases between. Per germline, CDR1 GTSNPN and CDR2 SVGIG (reference sequence). The CDR3 sequence is 11 residues long. CDR3 protein: CAWMPEEKLFF. CDR3 in DNA: TGTGCCTGGATGCCAGAAGAAAAACTGTTTTTT.

The rearrangement joins TRBV18 to TRBJ1-2, with D unclear. Trimming left V 3 bases short and J 2 bases short, with 10 bases between. CDR3 size: 14 residues. From germline, CDR1 is KGHSH and CDR2 LQKENI. CDR3 DNA sequence: TGTGCCAGCTCACCGGATACAGAGAACTATGGCTACACCTTC. Protein product: CASSPDTENYGYTF.

The gene calls are TRBV7-2 and TRBJ2-7; D perhaps matches TRBD1 (5 bases). Germline CDR1 and CDR2: SGHTA and FQGNSA. V gave up 5 bases and J gave up 2 bases, with 13 bases separating them. This CDR3 region has 14 residues. This CDR3 is CASSGQGFPYEQYF. The CDR3 region has the DNA TGTGCCAGCAGCGGCCAGGGATTTCCCTACGAGCAGTACTTC.

This sequence joins TRBV10-2 and TRBJ2-1; D is ambiguous. Trimming pared 2 bases from V and 4 bases from J, leaving 9 bases between. Germline V gene lookup returns CDR1 WSHSY and CDR2 SAAADI. The CDR3 is 14 amino acids. The CDR3 DNA follows: TGCGCCAGCAGTGAGATTCAGGTTTACAATGAGCAGTTCTTC. This translates into CASSEIQVYNEQFF.